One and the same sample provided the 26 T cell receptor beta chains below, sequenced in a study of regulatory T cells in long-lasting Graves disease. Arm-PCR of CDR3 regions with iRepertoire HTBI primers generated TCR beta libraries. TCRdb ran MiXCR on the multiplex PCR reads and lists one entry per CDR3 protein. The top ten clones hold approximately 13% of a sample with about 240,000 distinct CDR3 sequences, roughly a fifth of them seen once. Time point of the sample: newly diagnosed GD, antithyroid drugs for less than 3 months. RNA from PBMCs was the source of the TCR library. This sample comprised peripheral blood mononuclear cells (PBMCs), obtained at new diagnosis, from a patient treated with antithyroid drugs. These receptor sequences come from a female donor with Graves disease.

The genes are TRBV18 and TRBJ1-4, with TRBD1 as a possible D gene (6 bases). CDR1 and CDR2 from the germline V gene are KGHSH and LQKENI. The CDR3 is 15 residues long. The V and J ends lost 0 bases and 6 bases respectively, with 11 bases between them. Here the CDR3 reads CASSPPNQGYEKLFF. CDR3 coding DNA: TGTGCCAGCTCACCACCAAACCAGGGGTATGAAAAACTGTTTTTT.

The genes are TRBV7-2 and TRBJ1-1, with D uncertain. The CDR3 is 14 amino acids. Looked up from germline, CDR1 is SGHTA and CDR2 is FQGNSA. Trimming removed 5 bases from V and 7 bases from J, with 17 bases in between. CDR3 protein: CASSLLLSRGEAFF. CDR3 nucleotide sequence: TGTGCCAGCAGCCTTCTTCTGAGTCGGGGTGAAGCTTTCTTT.

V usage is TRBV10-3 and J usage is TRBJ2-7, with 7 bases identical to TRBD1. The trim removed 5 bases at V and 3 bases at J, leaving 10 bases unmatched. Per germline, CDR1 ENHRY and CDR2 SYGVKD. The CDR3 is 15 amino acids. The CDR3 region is CAISQQTTGYYEQYF. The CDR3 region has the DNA TGTGCCATCAGTCAGCAGACGACAGGGTACTACGAGCAGTACTTC.

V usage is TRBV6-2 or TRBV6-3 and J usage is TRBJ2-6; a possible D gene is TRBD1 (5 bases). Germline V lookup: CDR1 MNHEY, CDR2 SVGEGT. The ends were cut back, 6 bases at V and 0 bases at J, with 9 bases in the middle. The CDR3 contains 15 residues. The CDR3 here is CASRKDSSGANVLTF. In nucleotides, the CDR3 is TGTGCCAGCAGAAAAGACAGCTCTGGGGCCAACGTCCTGACTTTC.

DNA of the CDR3: TGTGCCACCGCCGGGACACTCTATAGCAATCAGCCCCAGCATTTT. Its translation: CATAGTLYSNQPQHF. The J gene is TRBJ1-5, the V gene TRBV19, with D possibly being TRBD1 (6 bases). The CDR3 extends over 15 amino acids. V lost 10 bases and J 0 bases, leaving 16 bases between the germline ends. The germline CDR1 and CDR2 sequences are LNHDA and SQIVND (reference sequence).

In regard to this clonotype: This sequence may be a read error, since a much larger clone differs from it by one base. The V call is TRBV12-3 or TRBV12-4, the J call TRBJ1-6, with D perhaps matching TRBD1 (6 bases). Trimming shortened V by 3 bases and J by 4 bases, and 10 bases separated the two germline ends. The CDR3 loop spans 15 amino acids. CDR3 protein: CASSFARGYNSPLHF. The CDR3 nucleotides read TGTGCCAGCAGTTTCGCCAGGGGTTATAATTCACCCCTCCACTTT.

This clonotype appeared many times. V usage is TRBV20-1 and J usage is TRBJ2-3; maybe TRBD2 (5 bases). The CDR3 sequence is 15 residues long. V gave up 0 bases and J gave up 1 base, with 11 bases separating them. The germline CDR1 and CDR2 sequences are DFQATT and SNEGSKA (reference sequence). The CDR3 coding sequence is TGCAGTGCTAGAGACCTTAATAGCGGCACAGATACGCAGTATTTT. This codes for CSARDLNSGTDTQYF.

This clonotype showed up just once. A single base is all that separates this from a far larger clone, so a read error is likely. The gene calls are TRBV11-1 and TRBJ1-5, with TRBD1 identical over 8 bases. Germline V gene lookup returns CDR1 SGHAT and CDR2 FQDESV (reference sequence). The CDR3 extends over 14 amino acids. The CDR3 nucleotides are TGCGTCAGCAGCCCGGACAGGGCAGATCAGCCCCAGCATTTT. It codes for CVSSPDRADQPQHF.

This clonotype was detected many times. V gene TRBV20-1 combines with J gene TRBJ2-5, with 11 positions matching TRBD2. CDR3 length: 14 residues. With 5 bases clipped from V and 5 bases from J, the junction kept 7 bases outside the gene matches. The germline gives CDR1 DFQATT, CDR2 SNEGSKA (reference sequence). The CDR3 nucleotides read TGCAGTGCTGTTAGCGGGGGGGCCGGGGAGACCCAGTACTTC. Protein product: CSAVSGGAGETQYF.

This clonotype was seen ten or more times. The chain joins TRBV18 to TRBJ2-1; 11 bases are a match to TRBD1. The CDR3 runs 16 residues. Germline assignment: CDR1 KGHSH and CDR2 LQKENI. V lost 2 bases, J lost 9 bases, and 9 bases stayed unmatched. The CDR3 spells CASSPTRTGGLGEQFF. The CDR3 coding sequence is TGTGCCAGCTCACCAACCCGGACAGGGGGCCTGGGTGAGCAGTTCTTC. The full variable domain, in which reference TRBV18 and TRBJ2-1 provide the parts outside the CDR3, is NAGVMQNPRHLVRRRGQEARLRCSPMKGHSHVYWYRQLPEEGLKFMVYLQKENIIDESGMPKERFSAEFPKEGPSILRIQQVVRGDSAAYFCASSPTRTGGLGEQFFGPGTRLTVL.

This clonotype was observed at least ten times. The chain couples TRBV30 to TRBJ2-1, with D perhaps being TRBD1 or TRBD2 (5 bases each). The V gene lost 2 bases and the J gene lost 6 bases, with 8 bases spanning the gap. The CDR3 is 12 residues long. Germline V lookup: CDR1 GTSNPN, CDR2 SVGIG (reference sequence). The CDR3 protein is CAWSRGTNEQFF. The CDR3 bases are TGTGCCTGGAGTAGAGGGACCAATGAGCAGTTCTTC.

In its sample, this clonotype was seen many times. The CDR3: CASSQAPGRQETQYF. CDR3 coding DNA: TGTGCCAGCAGCCAAGCCCCAGGACGCCAAGAGACCCAGTACTTC. This chain uses TRBV4-2 with TRBJ2-5, with D uncertain. This CDR3 contains 15 residues. The V gene lost 1 base and the J gene lost 1 base, with 10 bases spanning the gap. CDR1 is LGHNA and CDR2 is YNFKEQ in the germline V gene.

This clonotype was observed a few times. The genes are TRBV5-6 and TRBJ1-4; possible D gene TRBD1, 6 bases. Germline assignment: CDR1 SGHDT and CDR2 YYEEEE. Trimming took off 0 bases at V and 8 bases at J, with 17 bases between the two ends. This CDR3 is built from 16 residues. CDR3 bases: TGTGCCAGCAGCTTGGGGGACACTCCTTCGTACGAAAAACTGTTTTTT. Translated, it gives CASSLGDTPSYEKLFF.

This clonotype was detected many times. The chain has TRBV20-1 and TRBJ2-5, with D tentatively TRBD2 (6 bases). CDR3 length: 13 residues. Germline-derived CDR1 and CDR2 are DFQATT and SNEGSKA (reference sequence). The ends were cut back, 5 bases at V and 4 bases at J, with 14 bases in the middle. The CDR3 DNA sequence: TGCAGTGCTGGCTTGCCGGGAGTAGAGACCCAGTACTTC. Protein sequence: CSAGLPGVETQYF.

CDR3 loop: CATGGVDGKLFF. The CDR3 DNA follows: TGTGCTACAGGGGGGGTCGATGGAAAACTGTTTTTT. The chain joins TRBV28 to TRBJ1-4; 8 bases are shared with TRBD1. Germline CDR1 is MDHEN and CDR2 is SYDVKM. CDR3 length equals 12 residues.

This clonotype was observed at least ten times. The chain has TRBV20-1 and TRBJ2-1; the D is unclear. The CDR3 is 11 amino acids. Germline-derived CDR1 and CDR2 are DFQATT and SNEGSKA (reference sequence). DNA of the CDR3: TGCAGGGTTGATGGGGATCAAAAGCAGTTCTTC. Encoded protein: CRVDGDQKQFF.

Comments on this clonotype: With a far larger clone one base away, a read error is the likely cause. The CDR3: CASSLGSGRYEQFF. The CDR3 DNA reads TGTGCCAGCAGTTTGGGTAGCGGACGATACGAGCAGTTCTTC. The chain employs TRBV28 and TRBJ2-7; tentatively, D is TRBD2 (6 bases). Judging by the DNA end, TRBJ2-1 fits better; the J call may be wrong. From germline, CDR1 is MDHEN and CDR2 SYDVKM. This CDR3 contains 14 residues.

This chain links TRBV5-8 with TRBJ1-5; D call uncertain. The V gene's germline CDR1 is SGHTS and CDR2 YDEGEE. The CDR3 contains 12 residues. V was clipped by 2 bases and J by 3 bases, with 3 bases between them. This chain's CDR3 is CASSFNNQPQHF. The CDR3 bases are TGTGCCAGCAGCTTTAACAATCAGCCCCAGCATTTT. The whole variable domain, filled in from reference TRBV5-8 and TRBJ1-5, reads EAGVTQSPTHLIKTRGQQATLRCSPISGHTSVYWYQQALGLGLQFLLWYDEGEERNRGNFPPRFSGRQFPNYSSELNVNALELEDSALYLCASSFNNQPQHFGDGTRLSIL.

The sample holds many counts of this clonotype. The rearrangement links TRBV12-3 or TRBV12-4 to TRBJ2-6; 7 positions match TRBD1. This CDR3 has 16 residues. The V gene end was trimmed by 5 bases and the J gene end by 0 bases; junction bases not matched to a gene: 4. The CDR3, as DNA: TGTGCCAGCAGTACGGGACAGTTCTCTGGGGCCAACGTCCTGACTTTC. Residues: CASSTGQFSGANVLTF.

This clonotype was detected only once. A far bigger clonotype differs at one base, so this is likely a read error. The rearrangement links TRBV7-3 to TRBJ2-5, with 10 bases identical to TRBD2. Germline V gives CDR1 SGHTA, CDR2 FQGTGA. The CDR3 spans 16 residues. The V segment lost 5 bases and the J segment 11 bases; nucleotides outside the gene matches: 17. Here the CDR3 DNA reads TGTGCCAGCAGCGAGAGCGGGAGGGCCCCCTACAATGAGCAGTACTTC. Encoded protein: CASSESGRAPYNEQYF.

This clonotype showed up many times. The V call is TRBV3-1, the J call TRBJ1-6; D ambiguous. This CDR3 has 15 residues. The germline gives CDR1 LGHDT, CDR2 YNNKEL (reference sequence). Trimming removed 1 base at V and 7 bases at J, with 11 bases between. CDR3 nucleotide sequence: TGTGCCAGCAGCCAAGCCCGGGGAGGGAATTCACCCCTCCACTTT. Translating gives CASSQARGGNSPLHF.

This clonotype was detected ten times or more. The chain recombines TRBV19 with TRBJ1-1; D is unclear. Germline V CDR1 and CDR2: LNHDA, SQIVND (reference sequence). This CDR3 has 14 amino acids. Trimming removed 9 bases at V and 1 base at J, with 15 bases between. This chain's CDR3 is CASRNRAANTEAFF. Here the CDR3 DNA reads TGTGCCAGCAGAAACCGGGCCGCGAACACTGAAGCTTTCTTT.

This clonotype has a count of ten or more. As DNA, the CDR3 is TGCAGGGTGGGAGGGTATACAGATACGCAGTATTTT. Translating it yields CRVGGYTDTQYF. The rearrangement uses TRBV20-1 and TRBJ2-3; TRBD2 matches 7 bases. Looked up from germline, CDR1 is DFQATT and CDR2 is SNEGSKA (reference sequence). This CDR3 is 12 amino acids long.

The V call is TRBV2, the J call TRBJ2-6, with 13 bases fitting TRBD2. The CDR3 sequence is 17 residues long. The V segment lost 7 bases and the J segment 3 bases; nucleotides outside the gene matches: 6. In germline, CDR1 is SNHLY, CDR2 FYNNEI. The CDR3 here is CASKRLAGGVGANVLTF. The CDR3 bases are TGTGCCAGCAAGCGACTAGCGGGAGGTGTTGGGGCCAACGTCCTGACTTTC.

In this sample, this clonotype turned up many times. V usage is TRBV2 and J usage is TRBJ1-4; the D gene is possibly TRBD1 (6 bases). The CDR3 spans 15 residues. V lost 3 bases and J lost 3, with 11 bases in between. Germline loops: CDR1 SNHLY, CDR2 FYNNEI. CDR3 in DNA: TGTGCCAGCAGTGACCCAGGACAGTCTAATGAAAAACTGTTTTTT. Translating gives CASSDPGQSNEKLFF. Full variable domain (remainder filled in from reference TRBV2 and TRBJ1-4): EPEVTQTPSHQVTQMGQEVILRCVPISNHLYFYWYRQILGQKVEFLVSFYNNEISEKSEIFDDQFSVERPDGSNFTLKIRSTKLEDSAMYFCASSDPGQSNEKLFFGSGTQLSVL.

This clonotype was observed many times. CDR3 in DNA: TGTGCCAGCAGCCAATCAGGAGCCGGAAACACCATATATTTT. Protein sequence: CASSQSGAGNTIYF. The chain couples TRBV3-1 to TRBJ1-3; D is uncertain. In germline, CDR1 is LGHDT, CDR2 YNNKEL (reference sequence). CDR3 length: 14 residues. V gave up 2 bases and J gave up 4 bases, with 9 bases separating them.